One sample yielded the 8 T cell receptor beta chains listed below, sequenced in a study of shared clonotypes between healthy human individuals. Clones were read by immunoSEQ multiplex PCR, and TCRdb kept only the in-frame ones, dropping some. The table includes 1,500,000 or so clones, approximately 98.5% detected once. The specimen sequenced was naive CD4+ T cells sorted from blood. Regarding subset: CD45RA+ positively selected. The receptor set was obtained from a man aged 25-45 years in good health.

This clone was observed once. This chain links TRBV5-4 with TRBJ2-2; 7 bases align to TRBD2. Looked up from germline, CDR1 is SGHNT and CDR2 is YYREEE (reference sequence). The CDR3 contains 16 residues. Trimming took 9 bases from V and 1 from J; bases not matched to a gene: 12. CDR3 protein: CATGLGAGVNTGELFF. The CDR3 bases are TGTGCCACCGGACTTGGGGCGGGGGTGAACACCGGGGAGCTGTTTTTT.

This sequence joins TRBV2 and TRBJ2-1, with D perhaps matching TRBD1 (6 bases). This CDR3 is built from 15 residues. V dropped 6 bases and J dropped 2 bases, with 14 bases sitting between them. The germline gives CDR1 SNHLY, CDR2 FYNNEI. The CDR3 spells CASSADSATYNEQFF. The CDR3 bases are TGTGCCAGCAGCGCGGACAGCGCTACCTACAATGAGCAGTTCTTC.

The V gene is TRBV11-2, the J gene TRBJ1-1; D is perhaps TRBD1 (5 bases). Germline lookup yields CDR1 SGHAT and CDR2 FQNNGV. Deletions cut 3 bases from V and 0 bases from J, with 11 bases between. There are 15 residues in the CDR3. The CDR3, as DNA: TGTGCCAGCAGCTTGGGCCGGGGGGTGAACACTGAAGCTTTCTTT. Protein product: CASSLGRGVNTEAFF.

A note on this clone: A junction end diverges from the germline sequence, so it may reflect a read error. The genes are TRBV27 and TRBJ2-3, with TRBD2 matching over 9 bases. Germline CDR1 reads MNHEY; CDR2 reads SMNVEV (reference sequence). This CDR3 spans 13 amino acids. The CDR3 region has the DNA TGTGCCAGCAGTTTATCGGTTAGCGGGAGCATCTTTTGG. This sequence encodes CASSLSVSGSIFW.

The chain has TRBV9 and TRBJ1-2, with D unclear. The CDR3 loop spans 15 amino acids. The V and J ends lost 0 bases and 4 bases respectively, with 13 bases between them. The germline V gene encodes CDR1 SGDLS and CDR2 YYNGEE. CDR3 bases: TGTGCCAGCAGCGTAGGGGTCAGCAGTACCTATGGCTACACCTTC. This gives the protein CASSVGVSSTYGYTF.

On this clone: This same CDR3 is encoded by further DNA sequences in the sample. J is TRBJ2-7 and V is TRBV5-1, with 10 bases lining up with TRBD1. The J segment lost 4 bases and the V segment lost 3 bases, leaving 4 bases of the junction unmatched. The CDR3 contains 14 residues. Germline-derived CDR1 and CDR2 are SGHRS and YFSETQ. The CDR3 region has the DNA TGCGCCAGCAGCTCCAGACAGGGGGCTTACGAGCAGTACTTC. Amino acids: CASSSRQGAYEQYF.

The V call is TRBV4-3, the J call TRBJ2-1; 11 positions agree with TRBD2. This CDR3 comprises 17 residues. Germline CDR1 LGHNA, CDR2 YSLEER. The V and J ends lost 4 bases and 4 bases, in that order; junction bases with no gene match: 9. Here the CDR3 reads CASSLRTSGYLYNEQFF. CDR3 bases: TGCGCCAGCAGCCTACGGACTAGCGGGTATCTGTACAATGAGCAGTTCTTC.

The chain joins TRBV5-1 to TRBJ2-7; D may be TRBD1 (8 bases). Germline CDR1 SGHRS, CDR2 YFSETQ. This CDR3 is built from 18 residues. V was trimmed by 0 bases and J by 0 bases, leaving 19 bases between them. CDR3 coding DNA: TGCGCCAGCAGCTTGGATGGGCGGGGGACAGGAGCCTCCTACGAGCAGTACTTC. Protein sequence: CASSLDGRGTGASYEQYF.